The 8 T cell receptor beta chains presented below share a single source sample, sequenced in a study of blood T cells in healthy people across ages. For the second PCR, which ran for roughly 7 to 11 cycles, a sample-barcoded 5' primer and a J-beta primer mix were used. TCRdb recomputed calls from the 5' RACE reads with MiXCR, one row per CDR3 protein. The sample comprises about 1,800,000 distinct CDR3 sequences, about 30% of which are singletons, and around 7.7% rests with the top ten. The sample comprised blood. The receptor set was obtained from a woman aged 25 to 39 in good health.

The chain uses TRBV9 and TRBJ2-1, with unresolved D. The V end lost 4 bases, the J end lost 6 bases, and 17 bases lay between the germline ends. Germline values: CDR1 SGDLS, CDR2 YYNGEE. The CDR3 sequence is 15 residues long. The CDR3: CASSPDGGRINEQFF. DNA for the CDR3: TGTGCCAGCAGCCCCGATGGTGGCCGAATCAATGAGCAGTTCTTC.

The V gene is TRBV6-5, the J gene TRBJ2-1, with D unresolved. Germline V gives CDR1 MNHEY, CDR2 SVGAGI. CDR3 length: 14 residues. The germline V and J ends were trimmed by 6 bases and 7 bases, with 16 bases remaining between them. The CDR3 nucleotides are TGTGCCAGCAGCCCATCACCTATCTCTAATGAGCAGTTCTTC. Encoded protein: CASSPSPISNEQFF.

This clonotype occurred many times. The chain carries TRBV5-1 and TRBJ1-2; 9 bases fit TRBD1. This CDR3 comprises 15 residues. The germline V gene encodes CDR1 SGHRS and CDR2 YFSETQ. V gave up 0 bases and J gave up 4 bases; unmatched junction bases: 4. In DNA, the CDR3 is TGCGCCAGCAGCTTGGAGGGGACAGGGCTCTATGGCTACACCTTC. Its translation is CASSLEGTGLYGYTF.

The chain carries TRBV20-1 and TRBJ2-7; 8 nucleotides agree with TRBD1. Germline values: CDR1 DFQATT, CDR2 SNEGSKA (reference sequence). The CDR3 has 14 residues. Germline trimming cut 6 bases from V and 2 bases from J; bases unmatched to any gene: 9. The CDR3 DNA sequence: TGCAGTGCGTCACCGACAGGGGAACCCTACGAGCAGTACTTC. It specifies CSASPTGEPYEQYF.

This clonotype turned up a few times. The rearrangement uses TRBV24-1 and TRBJ2-7; D remains ambiguous. The germline V and J ends were trimmed by 4 bases and 3 bases, with 9 bases remaining between them. The CDR3 has 13 amino acids. The germline gives CDR1 KGHDR, CDR2 SFDVKD. The CDR3 here is CATSEGSNYEQYF. In DNA form, the CDR3 reads TGTGCCACCAGTGAGGGCAGCAACTACGAGCAGTACTTC.

This clonotype showed up just a few times. The V call is TRBV5-6, the J call TRBJ2-1; 9 nucleotides line up with TRBD1. J lost 0 bases, V lost 3 bases, and 13 bases had no gene match. Germline V lookup: CDR1 SGHDT, CDR2 YYEEEE. The CDR3 contains 19 residues. The CDR3 nucleotides read TGTGCCAGCAGCTCGGTGGGACAGGGCGTAGTGGGCTCCTACAATGAGCAGTTCTTC. This encodes CASSSVGQGVVGSYNEQFF.

DNA of the CDR3: TGCACTGCCGGGAAACAGGTTTGGAATGCTTTCTTT. It codes for CTAGKQVWNAFF. The rearrangement joins TRBV20-1 to TRBJ1-1; a possible D gene is TRBD1 (5 bases). The CDR3 runs to 12 residues. Looked up from germline, CDR1 is DFQATT and CDR2 is SNEGSKA (reference sequence).

This clonotype was counted only a few times. The chain joins TRBV27 to TRBJ2-7, with TRBD2 identical over 9 bases. This CDR3 comprises 17 residues. Looked up from germline, CDR1 is MNHEY and CDR2 is SMNVEV (reference sequence). Trimming cost V 0 bases and J 5 bases; bases outside gene matches: 11. CDR3: CASSLSRLTGLAHEQYF. CDR3 DNA sequence: TGTGCCAGCAGTTTATCGCGCCTGACAGGACTAGCGCACGAGCAGTACTTC.